A selection of T cell receptor beta chains follows, all from one sample in a study of shared clonotypes between healthy human individuals. The protocol was immunoSEQ multiplex PCR, while the TCRdb copy is restricted to in-frame clones and leaves out a portion. The sample records 800,000 to 950,000 clones, 95% to 97% being singletons. Specimen: naive CD8+ T cells sorted from blood. The origin of the receptors is a man aged 25 to 40 in good health. Each CDR3 is given without its conserved first and last residue.

len,j_gene,v_gene,CDR3aa
15,TRBJ2-1,TRBV7-6,ASSLTLAGGLLNEQF
9,TRBJ1-2,TRBV20-1,SASAGYGYT
13,TRBJ1-2,TRBV27,ASSPLQGPNYGYT
12,TRBJ2-5,TRBV5-5,ASTSRGSGETQY
13,TRBJ2-7,TRBV6-5,ASRRQDNQNYEQY
13,TRBJ2-2,TRBV7-3,ASSLLAGAPGELF
10,TRBJ2-1,TRBV13,ASSLWDNEQF
12,TRBJ1-5,TRBV10-2,ASSSPVGDQPQH
15,TRBJ1-5,TRBV7-2,ASSHQGPPISNQPQH
14,TRBJ2-2,TRBV21-1,ASSKDRARDTGELF
11,TRBJ1-3,TRBV13,ASTPRGGNTIY
14,TRBJ2-3,TRBV27,ASSIQGPILTDTQY
13,TRBJ2-1,TRBV11-2,ASSWADSPYNEQF
12,TRBJ2-7,TRBV4-1,ASSQGLAGAEQY
11,TRBJ2-3,TRBV7-9,ASSPASTDTQY
12,TRBJ2-1,TRBV6-6,ASTADRLVSEQF
10,TRBJ2-7,TRBV27,ASSFVSYEQY
8,TRBJ1-1,TRBV13,ASSRGEAF
12,TRBJ2-4,TRBV6-1,ASSERGVVNIQY
14,TRBJ1-1,TRBV18,ASSPQNQGAWTEAF
12,TRBJ2-7,TRBV30,AAGATSTRYEQY
14,TRBJ2-2,TRBV11-2,ASSFMNTPKTGELF
12,TRBJ1-4,TRBV4-1,ASSQDRLYEKLF
12,TRBJ2-2,TRBV7-9,ASSLTSNTGELF
11,TRBJ2-2,TRBV11-2,ASLSRGTGELF
11,TRBJ2-7,TRBV2,ASSEYSAYEQY
12,TRBJ1-2,TRBV28,ASTHWTENYGYT
15,TRBJ2-7,TRBV27,ASRGGAGGRPSYEQY
14,TRBJ2-7,TRBV27,ASSFYGMPLTYEQY
13,TRBJ2-5,TRBV6-5,ASSRLAGGQETQY
14,TRBJ2-6,TRBV6-4,ASSESRGSGANVLT
13,TRBJ2-7,TRBV7-9,ASSGSGGAPYEQY
12,TRBJ2-2,TRBV5-1,ASSTGTSPGELF
13,TRBJ2-1,TRBV4-2,ASSLSLEGGPEQF
11,TRBJ2-1,TRBV6-5,ASSPDYYNEQF
13,TRBJ2-7,TRBV7-9,ASSQLDRGPYEQY
13,TRBJ2-2,TRBV29-1,SVYGQGAGTGELF
12,TRBJ2-7,TRBV9,ASSVTSGSYEQY
16,TRBJ1-3,TRBV28,ASSLWRDTPDSGNTIY
14,TRBJ2-1,TRBV4-3,ASSQDGSGRGNEQF
14,TRBJ1-5,TRBV7-9,ASSAVAGGINQPQH
14,TRBJ2-1,TRBV4-2,ASSQDEQGFFYEQF
11,TRBJ1-2,TRBV27,ASSGRQGSGYT
10,TRBJ1-5,TRBV4-1,ASSQGGQPQH
13,TRBJ2-7,TRBV7-9,ASSLGLPSSYEQY
12,TRBJ1-1,TRBV30,AWSRVRENTEAF
12,TRBJ2-7,TRBV7-2,ASSFEEGEVEQY
11,TRBJ2-1,TRBV9,ASSPDRNNEQF
11,TRBJ1-1,TRBV29-1,SVVGGGGTEAF